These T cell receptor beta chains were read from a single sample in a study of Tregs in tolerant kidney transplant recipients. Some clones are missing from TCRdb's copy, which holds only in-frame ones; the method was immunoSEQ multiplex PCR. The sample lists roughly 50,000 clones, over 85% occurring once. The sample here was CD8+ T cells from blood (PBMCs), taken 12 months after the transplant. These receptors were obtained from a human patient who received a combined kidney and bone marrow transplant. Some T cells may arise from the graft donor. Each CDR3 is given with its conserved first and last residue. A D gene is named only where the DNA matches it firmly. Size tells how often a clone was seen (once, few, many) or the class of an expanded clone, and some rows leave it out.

TGTGCCAGCAGCTTAGGAGCGGGAGATATCGATGAGCAGTTCTTC	CASSLGAGDIDEQFF	TRBV11-1	TRBD2	TRBJ2-1	-
TGTGCCAGCAGCATACAGGGTACTGCCGGGGAGCTGTTTTTT	CASSIQGTAGELFF	TRBV9	-	TRBJ2-2	once
TGTGCCAGCAGGGAACCGGGTCCCAACACCGGGGAGCTGTTTTTT	CASREPGPNTGELFF	TRBV7-9	-	TRBJ2-2	-
TGTGCCAGCAGTCCAACAGGGGGCTACGAGCAGTACTTC	CASSPTGGYEQYF	TRBV6-5	TRBD1	TRBJ2-7	-
TGTGCCAGCAGCGCCGGGACAGCCGAAGGTAGGGGGAACACTGAAGCTTTCTTT	CASSAGTAEGRGNTEAFF	TRBV5-4	TRBD1	TRBJ1-1	-
TGTGCCAGCAGCCGACTAGCGGGACTCAATGAGCAGTTCTTC	CASSRLAGLNEQFF	TRBV7-9	TRBD2	TRBJ2-1	-
TGTGCCAGCAGCTTAATAGCGGACTACTACGAGCAGTACTTC	CASSLIADYYEQYF	TRBV7-2	-	TRBJ2-7	once
TGTGCCAGCAGCGAGACAGGTTCGTACGAGCAGTACTTC	CASSETGSYEQYF	TRBV11-3	-	TRBJ2-7	-
TGCAGCGTTGAGCGGGTTGGCTACACCTTC	CSVERVGYTF	TRBV29-1	-	TRBJ1-2	-
TGTGCCAGCAGCTCCTTTAGCGGGGGGGCCGGAGAGACCCAGTACTTC	CASSSFSGGAGETQYF	TRBV7-2	TRBD2	TRBJ2-5	-
TGTGCCACAGGACAGGGGAATCTCGAGCAGTACTTC	CATGQGNLEQYF	TRBV15	TRBD1	TRBJ2-7	-
TGCAGCGCTGATAGCGGGAGCTCCTACAATGAGCAGTTCTTC	CSADSGSSYNEQFF	TRBV29-1	TRBD2	TRBJ2-1	-
TGTGCCAGCAGCGCCCCGCCCGTCATGGGGCGAGAGACCCAGTACTTC	CASSAPPVMGRETQYF	TRBV5-6	-	TRBJ2-5	-
TGCGCCAGCAGCCAAGACCCAGGGCGGATGAACACTGAAGCTTTCTTT	CASSQDPGRMNTEAFF	TRBV4-1	-	TRBJ1-1	-
TGTGCCAGCAGAATCGGACTAGGCAATCAGCCCCAGCATTTT	CASRIGLGNQPQHF	TRBV6-6	-	TRBJ1-5	-
TGCGCCAGCAGCAAAACAGAGAACAATGAGCAGTTCTTC	CASSKTENNEQFF	TRBV5-1	-	TRBJ2-1	once
TGTGCCAGCAGCTTATTGGGACTAGCGGGAAGCTACGAGCAGTACTTC	CASSLLGLAGSYEQYF	TRBV7-2	TRBD2	TRBJ2-7	-
TGTGCCAGCAGTAGGACAGGGACTTCACCCCTCCACTTT	CASSRTGTSPLHF	TRBV27	TRBD1	TRBJ1-6	-
TGCAGCGTCACAACGCCCGGGACAGGGGACGAGCAGTACTTC	CSVTTPGTGDEQYF	TRBV29-1	TRBD1	TRBJ2-7	-
TGTGCCAGCAGCCAAGGACTAGCGGGATACACCGGGGAGCTGTTTTTT	CASSQGLAGYTGELFF	TRBV5-4	TRBD2	TRBJ2-2	-
TGTGCCAGCAGCTATAGCGGGTTAGATACGCAGTATTTT	CASSYSGLDTQYF	TRBV7-9	TRBD2	TRBJ2-3	-
TGTGCCATCAGTACCGGGACAGGGTTTTTTAACTATGGCTACACCTTC	CAISTGTGFFNYGYTF	TRBV10-3	TRBD1	TRBJ1-2	once
TGTGCCAGCAGCCCGGGACACAGGGAAAGTATTTCCTACGAGCAGTACTTC	CASSPGHRESISYEQYF	TRBV5-8	-	TRBJ2-7	once
TGTGCCAGCAGCTTACAAGCGGAGTGGGGAGATACGCAGTATTTT	CASSLQAEWGDTQYF	TRBV11-3	-	TRBJ2-3	-
TGTGCCAGCAGCTTTACCAGTGAGGGGAACACTGAAGCTTTCTTT	CASSFTSEGNTEAFF	TRBV13	-	TRBJ1-1	once
TGTGCCAGCAGTTTCTCCGGGACAGGCCCCTACGAGCAGTACTTC	CASSFSGTGPYEQYF	TRBV27	TRBD1	TRBJ2-7	-
TGTGCCAGTAGTATCGGGGACTTCTGGGTGTCTAATGAAAAACTGTTTTTT	CASSIGDFWVSNEKLFF	TRBV19	-	TRBJ1-4	-
TGTGCCAGCAGCTTAGTGATTTCGGGTAAACCCCTCCACTTT	CASSLVISGKPLHF	TRBV7-2	-	TRBJ1-6	-
TGTGCCAGTAGTATAGTACCCAACGCGGCCGGGGAGCTGTTTTTT	CASSIVPNAAGELFF	TRBV19	-	TRBJ2-2	-
TGCGCCAGCAGCCAAGAACGGGGTTGGGGTGGCTACACCTTC	CASSQERGWGGYTF	TRBV4-1	-	TRBJ1-2	-
TGTGCCAGTAACCCCGGGACAGGCTCTGGAAACACCATATATTTT	CASNPGTGSGNTIYF	TRBV19	TRBD1	TRBJ1-3	-
TGTGCCAGCAGCTTCGGCGGGATGAACACAGATACGCAGTATTTT	CASSFGGMNTDTQYF	TRBV11-3	-	TRBJ2-3	-